The source of this T cell receptor beta chain is a study of technical replicates of blood from several donors. Method: immunoSEQ multiplex PCR; TCRdb's copy keeps in-frame clones and lacks some. The table shows about 69,000 clones, with about 90% occurring only once. CDR3 length equals 15 residues. The germline gives CDR1 MNHEY, CDR2 SVGAGI. Trimming left V 0 bases short and J 5 bases short, with 13 bases between. Material for sequencing was PBMCs. V usage is TRBV6-5 and J usage is TRBJ2-5, with D hard to call. The TCR was taken from a human donor in good health. Some clones in this sample may be carry-over from other donors' samples. CDR3 region: CASSYSRLAEETQYF. CDR3 DNA sequence: TGTGCCAGCAGTTACTCGAGACTTGCCGAGGAGACCCAGTACTTC.